These T cell receptor beta chains were read from a single sample in a study of blood T cell repertoires in COVID-19. Using immunoSEQ multiplex PCR, the repertoire was profiled, and TCRdb retains in-frame clones only, with some absent. The top ten clones hold roughly 4% of a sample with approximately 120,000 clones, around three quarters of them seen once. Material for sequencing was peripheral blood. Receptors were obtained from a human donor in a cohort sampled during active or convalescent COVID-19. CDR3s include the opening cysteine and the closing phenylalanine or tryptophan. D genes are given only for firm matches. Part of the rows lack a size; the others show once, few, many or a class for expanded clones.

v_gene: TRBV14; j_gene: TRBJ2-2; d_gene: .; abundance: .; CDR3nt: TGTGCCAGCAGCCAACGAATCGGGGGGCTGAACACCGGGGAGCTGTTTTTT; CDR3aa: CASSQRIGGLNTGELFF
v_gene: TRBV9; j_gene: TRBJ1-2; d_gene: .; abundance: .; CDR3nt: TGTGCCAGCAGTGGACATCTTAACTATGGCTACACCTTC; CDR3aa: CASSGHLNYGYTF
v_gene: TRBV28; j_gene: TRBJ2-7; d_gene: TRBD2; abundance: .; CDR3nt: TGTGCCAGCATTCTGACTAGCGGGATGAGTCACGAGCAGTACTTC; CDR3aa: CASILTSGMSHEQYF
v_gene: TRBV2; j_gene: TRBJ2-7; d_gene: TRBD1; abundance: .; CDR3nt: TGTGCCAGCAGCCCCCGGGACAGGGGGGGGTACGAGCAGTACTTC; CDR3aa: CASSPRDRGGYEQYF
v_gene: TRBV7-2; j_gene: TRBJ2-7; d_gene: .; abundance: .; CDR3nt: TGTGCCAGCAGCTTAGCGCTAATCGGCGGGGAGCAGTACTTC; CDR3aa: CASSLALIGGEQYF
v_gene: TRBV24-1; j_gene: TRBJ1-1; d_gene: .; abundance: .; CDR3nt: TGTGCCACCAGTAAAGGGGTTGACACTGAAGCTTTCTTT; CDR3aa: CATSKGVDTEAFF
v_gene: TRBV5-1; j_gene: TRBJ1-2; d_gene: .; abundance: .; CDR3nt: TGCGCCAGCAGCTTGGGAGGGGGCTATGGCTACACCTTC; CDR3aa: CASSLGGGYGYTF
v_gene: TRBV13; j_gene: TRBJ2-7; d_gene: TRBD2; abundance: .; CDR3nt: TGTGCCAGCAGCAGGGTGGGACTAGCGGGAGTTATCGAGCAGTACTTC; CDR3aa: CASSRVGLAGVIEQYF
v_gene: TRBV6-5; j_gene: TRBJ2-1; d_gene: .; abundance: few; CDR3nt: TGTGCCAGCAGTTACTTCGGGGTCGACTCCTACAATGAGCAGTTCTTC; CDR3aa: CASSYFGVDSYNEQFF
v_gene: TRBV6-1; j_gene: TRBJ1-5; d_gene: .; abundance: .; CDR3nt: TGTGCCAGCAATCATCGCAGTGGCAATCAGCCCCAGCATTTT; CDR3aa: CASNHRSGNQPQHF
v_gene: TRBV9; j_gene: TRBJ2-2; d_gene: TRBD2; abundance: .; CDR3nt: TGTGCCAGCAGGCTTGCGGGAGGATTGACCGGGGAGCTGTTTTTT; CDR3aa: CASRLAGGLTGELFF
v_gene: TRBV6-5; j_gene: TRBJ1-1; d_gene: .; abundance: few; CDR3nt: TGTGCCAGCCAGGGGAGGGATGAAGCTTTCTTT; CDR3aa: CASQGRDEAFF
v_gene: TRBV19; j_gene: TRBJ2-3; d_gene: .; abundance: .; CDR3nt: TGTGCCAGTAACAGTCGCCTCTCTGTAGATACGCAGTATTTT; CDR3aa: CASNSRLSVDTQYF
v_gene: TRBV12-3/TRBV12-4; j_gene: TRBJ2-5; d_gene: .; abundance: .; CDR3nt: TGTGCCAGCACCCTTTACCAAGAGACCCAGTACTTC; CDR3aa: CASTLYQETQYF
v_gene: TRBV12-5; j_gene: TRBJ2-5; d_gene: .; abundance: .; CDR3nt: TGTGCTAGTGGTTTGGTTCGGGGGTTCCAAGAGACCCAGTACTTC; CDR3aa: CASGLVRGFQETQYF
v_gene: TRBV19; j_gene: TRBJ1-2; d_gene: TRBD1; abundance: few; CDR3nt: TGTGCCAGTAGTATAGATCCCGGGACAGACTTCTATGGCTACACCTTC; CDR3aa: CASSIDPGTDFYGYTF
v_gene: TRBV7-2; j_gene: TRBJ2-1; d_gene: TRBD2; abundance: once; CDR3nt: TGTGCCAGCAGCTTATTCCTAGCGGACTACAATGAGCAGTTCTTC; CDR3aa: CASSLFLADYNEQFF
v_gene: TRBV19; j_gene: TRBJ2-1; d_gene: TRBD2; abundance: .; CDR3nt: TGTGCCAGTAGTGGAGAGGGACTAGCGGGAAAAGGTAATGAGCAGTTCTTC; CDR3aa: CASSGEGLAGKGNEQFF
v_gene: TRBV5-1; j_gene: TRBJ1-2; d_gene: .; abundance: .; CDR3nt: TGCGCCAGCAGCTTAGGAGGTACGGGCTATGGCTACACCTTC; CDR3aa: CASSLGGTGYGYTF
v_gene: TRBV2; j_gene: TRBJ2-3; d_gene: .; abundance: .; CDR3nt: TGTGCCAGCAGCCCAGCCCTAGCCTATGGCACAGATACGCAGTATTTT; CDR3aa: CASSPALAYGTDTQYF
v_gene: TRBV18; j_gene: TRBJ2-7; d_gene: .; abundance: once; CDR3nt: TGTGCCAGCTCGTCAGGGTTAAGGGGCTACGAGCAGTACTTC; CDR3aa: CASSSGLRGYEQYF
v_gene: TRBV7-9; j_gene: TRBJ2-1; d_gene: TRBD2; abundance: .; CDR3nt: TGTGCCAGCAGCTTACCCTCTAGCGGGGGGTCCCGCTCCTACAATGAGCAGTTCTTC; CDR3aa: CASSLPSSGGSRSYNEQFF
v_gene: TRBV9; j_gene: TRBJ2-5; d_gene: TRBD2; abundance: once; CDR3nt: TGTGCCAGCAGCGTAGGGGCTAGCGGTGCCCAAGAGACCCAGTACTTC; CDR3aa: CASSVGASGAQETQYF
v_gene: TRBV28; j_gene: TRBJ1-2; d_gene: TRBD1; abundance: .; CDR3nt: TGTGCCAGCTTCACAGGGGGCTACGGCTACACCTTC; CDR3aa: CASFTGGYGYTF
v_gene: TRBV4-3; j_gene: TRBJ2-1; d_gene: .; abundance: .; CDR3nt: TGCGCCAGCAGCCAAGGAAGGGGGTCTATATACGATGAGCAGTTCTTC; CDR3aa: CASSQGRGSIYDEQFF
v_gene: TRBV10-3; j_gene: TRBJ1-2; d_gene: TRBD1; abundance: .; CDR3nt: TGTGCCATCAGAGTCGACAGGGGCGATTCCTATGGCTACACCTTC; CDR3aa: CAIRVDRGDSYGYTF
v_gene: TRBV21-1; j_gene: TRBJ1-6; d_gene: .; abundance: .; CDR3nt: TGTGCCAGCAGGGACAGGGTAGTTTCACCCCTCCACTTT; CDR3aa: CASRDRVVSPLHF
v_gene: TRBV11-2; j_gene: TRBJ2-7; d_gene: TRBD2; abundance: few; CDR3nt: TGTGCCAGCAGCCAATTGGGACTAGCGTTTTCCTACGAGCAGTACTTC; CDR3aa: CASSQLGLAFSYEQYF
v_gene: TRBV4-3; j_gene: TRBJ1-1; d_gene: .; abundance: .; CDR3nt: TGCGCCAGCAGCTTCCATGACAGGACCGCTACCCTGGGAGCTTTCTTT; CDR3aa: CASSFHDRTATLGAFF
v_gene: TRBV6-1; j_gene: TRBJ2-5; d_gene: .; abundance: .; CDR3nt: TGTGCCAGCAGTGAAGGAGAGGGAGTGGGCCAAGAGACCCAGTACTTC; CDR3aa: CASSEGEGVGQETQYF
v_gene: TRBV6-1; j_gene: TRBJ2-7; d_gene: TRBD2; abundance: .; CDR3nt: TGTGCCAGCAGTGAAAGTTGGGAGGGTCCCTACGAGCAGTACTTC; CDR3aa: CASSESWEGPYEQYF
v_gene: TRBV6-5; j_gene: TRBJ2-7; d_gene: .; abundance: .; CDR3nt: TGTGCCAGCAGTCGGACAGCCTCCTACGAGCAGTACTTC; CDR3aa: CASSRTASYEQYF
v_gene: TRBV6-5; j_gene: TRBJ2-7; d_gene: .; abundance: .; CDR3nt: TGTGCCAGCAGTCGAGAGGTCTCCTACGAGCAGTACTTC; CDR3aa: CASSREVSYEQYF
v_gene: TRBV11-2; j_gene: TRBJ2-7; d_gene: TRBD2; abundance: once; CDR3nt: TGTGCCAGCTTCGGGACTAGCGGTGGGAACTACGAGCAGTACTTC; CDR3aa: CASFGTSGGNYEQYF
v_gene: TRBV7-3; j_gene: TRBJ2-2; d_gene: .; abundance: .; CDR3nt: TGTGCCAGCAGCTTAGTACGGGGAAACACCGGGGAGCTGTTTTTT; CDR3aa: CASSLVRGNTGELFF
v_gene: TRBV4-3; j_gene: TRBJ2-1; d_gene: TRBD2; abundance: .; CDR3nt: TGCGCCAGCAGCCCCTACACTAGCGGGGTCAATGAGCAGTTCTTC; CDR3aa: CASSPYTSGVNEQFF
v_gene: TRBV5-4; j_gene: TRBJ2-1; d_gene: TRBD2; abundance: .; CDR3nt: TGTGCCAGCAGCTTGGCCGGGACTAGCGGGACGGGTGAGCAGTTCTTC; CDR3aa: CASSLAGTSGTGEQFF
v_gene: TRBV4-3; j_gene: TRBJ2-3; d_gene: TRBD2; abundance: .; CDR3nt: TGCGCCAGCAGCCAAGAGAGAAGCGGGAGCCTTTACACAGATACGCAGTATTTT; CDR3aa: CASSQERSGSLYTDTQYF
v_gene: TRBV28; j_gene: TRBJ1-5; d_gene: .; abundance: .; CDR3nt: TGTGCCAGCAGCGAGATACAGGGATACCCCTTTAGCAATCAGCCCCAGCATTTT; CDR3aa: CASSEIQGYPFSNQPQHF
v_gene: TRBV11-2; j_gene: TRBJ1-3; d_gene: TRBD1; abundance: .; CDR3nt: TGTGCCAGCAGCGGCTGGGACAGGGATACTGGAAACACCATATATTTT; CDR3aa: CASSGWDRDTGNTIYF
v_gene: TRBV7-2; j_gene: TRBJ1-5; d_gene: .; abundance: .; CDR3nt: TGTGCCAGCAGCTCACAGACATATGGGCCCCAGCATTTT; CDR3aa: CASSSQTYGPQHF
v_gene: TRBV3-1/TRBV3-2; j_gene: TRBJ1-3; d_gene: .; abundance: .; CDR3nt: TGTGCCAGCAGCCAAGCGCTTACAGGGACCGTCTCTGGAAACACCATATATTTT; CDR3aa: CASSQALTGTVSGNTIYF
v_gene: TRBV4-3; j_gene: TRBJ2-1; d_gene: .; abundance: .; CDR3nt: TGCGCCAGCAGCCAAGATATTGGCCATGAGCAGTTCTTC; CDR3aa: CASSQDIGHEQFF
v_gene: TRBV3-1/TRBV3-2; j_gene: TRBJ1-4; d_gene: .; abundance: .; CDR3nt: TGTGCCAGCAGCCGACTCTCAGGTGCGGGAGATGAAAAACTGTTTTTT; CDR3aa: CASSRLSGAGDEKLFF
v_gene: TRBV7-9; j_gene: TRBJ1-6; d_gene: .; abundance: once; CDR3nt: TGTGCCAGCAGCACCGAAGGACAGACCTATAATTCACCCCTCCACTTT; CDR3aa: CASSTEGQTYNSPLHF
v_gene: TRBV3-1/TRBV3-2; j_gene: TRBJ2-1; d_gene: TRBD2; abundance: few; CDR3nt: TGTGCCAGCAGCCGCGTAAGTTCTAGCGGGGGCCTTCCCTACAATGAGCAGTTCTTC; CDR3aa: CASSRVSSSGGLPYNEQFF
v_gene: TRBV5-1; j_gene: TRBJ1-2; d_gene: .; abundance: .; CDR3nt: TGCGCCAGCAGAAAAGACAGTAACTATGGCTACACCTTC; CDR3aa: CASRKDSNYGYTF
v_gene: TRBV12-5; j_gene: TRBJ1-5; d_gene: .; abundance: .; CDR3nt: TGTGCTAGTGGTTTGGGTGGGGCGTCAAATCAGCCCCAGCATTTT; CDR3aa: CASGLGGASNQPQHF
v_gene: TRBV5-1; j_gene: TRBJ2-5; d_gene: .; abundance: .; CDR3nt: TGCGCCAGCAGCCAGGGACTCCAGCCCCCCCAAGAGACCCAGTACTTC; CDR3aa: CASSQGLQPPQETQYF
v_gene: TRBV28; j_gene: TRBJ2-1; d_gene: TRBD2; abundance: .; CDR3nt: TGTGCCAGCAGACGAAAACCGGGACTAGCGGGAGTTTATGAGCAGTTCTTC; CDR3aa: CASRRKPGLAGVYEQFF
v_gene: TRBV15; j_gene: TRBJ1-2; d_gene: .; abundance: .; CDR3nt: TGTGCCACCAGCAGGGACAGAAACTATGGCTACACCTTC; CDR3aa: CATSRDRNYGYTF
v_gene: TRBV5-6; j_gene: TRBJ2-1; d_gene: .; abundance: .; CDR3nt: TGTGCCAGCAGCTTCGTGGAGGATCGGGGTAACAATGAGCAGTTCTTC; CDR3aa: CASSFVEDRGNNEQFF
v_gene: TRBV10-3; j_gene: TRBJ2-1; d_gene: TRBD2; abundance: .; CDR3nt: TGTGCCATCAGTGAGCAGGCTAGCGGGGGTTACAATGAGCAGTTCTTC; CDR3aa: CAISEQASGGYNEQFF
v_gene: TRBV28; j_gene: TRBJ1-1; d_gene: TRBD1; abundance: .; CDR3nt: TGTGCCAGCAGAACCCTACAGGGGGGTGAAGCTTTCTTT; CDR3aa: CASRTLQGGEAFF
v_gene: TRBV4-1; j_gene: TRBJ1-1; d_gene: .; abundance: once; CDR3nt: TGCGCCAGCAGCCGAGAGGGCGGGAGGAACACTGAAGCTTTCTTT; CDR3aa: CASSREGGRNTEAFF
v_gene: TRBV6-2/TRBV6-3; j_gene: TRBJ2-7; d_gene: .; abundance: .; CDR3nt: TGTGCCAGCAGTTACTCGATTCAGGGAATCCTCCTCTCCTACGAGCAGTACTTC; CDR3aa: CASSYSIQGILLSYEQYF
v_gene: TRBV5-5; j_gene: TRBJ2-2; d_gene: .; abundance: .; CDR3nt: TGTGCCAGCAGCCAGGAGACTATTGCCGGGGAGCTGTTTTTT; CDR3aa: CASSQETIAGELFF
v_gene: TRBV5-1; j_gene: TRBJ2-5; d_gene: .; abundance: .; CDR3nt: TGCGCCAGCAGCTTGGCCGTAGAGACCCAGTACTTC; CDR3aa: CASSLAVETQYF
v_gene: TRBV29-1; j_gene: TRBJ2-1; d_gene: .; abundance: .; CDR3nt: TGCAGCGTTGCGTTTTTAGGATGGGGCGACAATGAGCAGTTCTTC; CDR3aa: CSVAFLGWGDNEQFF